This is a list of T cell receptor beta chains from one sample in a study of blood T cell repertoires in COVID-19. Profiled with immunoSEQ multiplex PCR; TCRdb holds only in-frame clones, not every one. The table records around 260,000 clones, 83% of them present only once. The sequenced sample was peripheral blood. The receptor source for this set is a woman in her forties or fifties who had recovered from COVID-19. The CDR3 runs from the conserved cysteine through the conserved F or W. A D gene is named only where the DNA matches it firmly. The size of a clone is reported for some rows only, either as once, few or many, or as a class for expanded clones.

TRBJ1-6	-	-	TRBV9	TGTGCCAGCAGCGTACGAGGCTCCTATAATTCACCCCTCCACTTT	CASSVRGSYNSPLHF
TRBJ2-7	once	-	TRBV27	TGTGCCAGCAGTTTGGGACTTTCCTACGAGCAGTACTTC	CASSLGLSYEQYF
TRBJ2-5	-	TRBD2	TRBV6-2/TRBV6-3	TGTGCCAGCAGTTACTCTACTAGCGGCCAAGAGACCCAGTACTTC	CASSYSTSGQETQYF
TRBJ2-7	-	-	TRBV10-1	TGCGCCAGCAGTGAACTGGACACATCCTACGAGCAGTACTTC	CASSELDTSYEQYF
TRBJ2-1	-	-	TRBV11-2	TGTGCCAGCAGCTTAGTAGGGGGGACTATACAGTTCTTC	CASSLVGGTIQFF
TRBJ1-4	many	TRBD1	TRBV28	TGTGCCAGTTCGGCCGGGACAGTCGTTAATGAAAAACTGTTTTTT	CASSAGTVVNEKLFF
TRBJ1-1	-	TRBD1	TRBV6-5	TGTGCCAGCAAAAAGCAGGGGGGCACTGAAGCTTTCTTT	CASKKQGGTEAFF
TRBJ2-5	-	-	TRBV7-8	TGTGCCAGCAGCTCGGGACACCTCCAAGAGACCCAGTACTTC	CASSSGHLQETQYF
TRBJ2-6	-	-	TRBV27	TGTGCCAGCAGTGCGAGGCTGGGGAGTAGGGGGGCCAACGTCCTGACTTTC	CASSARLGSRGANVLTF
TRBJ2-1	-	-	TRBV29-1	TGCAGCGTTGAACTAGATTCCAATGAGCAGTTCTTC	CSVELDSNEQFF
TRBJ2-6	-	TRBD1	TRBV27	TGTGCCAGCAAGACGCAAACAGGGGGCTTTGGGGCCAACGTCCTGACTTTC	CASKTQTGGFGANVLTF
TRBJ1-3	-	TRBD1	TRBV2	TGTGCCAGGAAGGGAACCGGGACAGCCTCTGGCTCTGGAAACACCATATATTTT	CARKGTGTASGSGNTIYF
TRBJ2-7	-	TRBD1	TRBV20-1	TGCAGTGCTAGTGCCAAGGACAGGTCAACCTACGAGCAGTACTTC	CSASAKDRSTYEQYF
TRBJ1-6	-	TRBD1	TRBV19	TGTGCCAGTGGTGAAACCGGGACAGGGTTTTCACCCCTCCACTTT	CASGETGTGFSPLHF
TRBJ1-2	-	-	TRBV28	TGTGCCAGCGCCGGAGGGTATGGCTACACCTTC	CASAGGYGYTF
TRBJ2-2	few	TRBD1	TRBV27	TGTGCCAGCAGCCCACGGACAGGGGTCTCCGGGGAGCTGTTTTTT	CASSPRTGVSGELFF
TRBJ1-3	-	-	TRBV6-5	TGTGCCAGCAGACCCACCACGAGCGGAAACACCATATATTTT	CASRPTTSGNTIYF
TRBJ2-1	once	-	TRBV27	TGTGCCAGCAGTCTCGACAGTCCCCACTACAATGAGCAGTTCTTC	CASSLDSPHYNEQFF
TRBJ2-1	-	-	TRBV18	TGTGCCAGCTCACCTGGGACACCCTACAATGAGCAGTTCTTC	CASSPGTPYNEQFF
TRBJ1-2	-	TRBD1	TRBV7-9	TGTGCCAGCAGTCAGGACAGGGGGCTATATGGCTACACCTTC	CASSQDRGLYGYTF
TRBJ2-3	once	-	TRBV7-2	TGTGCCAGCAGCTTAAGAGCTAGCACAGATACGCAGTATTTT	CASSLRASTDTQYF
TRBJ1-1	few	-	TRBV12-3/TRBV12-4	TGTGCCAGCAGTTTTAGGAACACTGAAGCTTTCTTT	CASSFRNTEAFF
TRBJ1-2	-	-	TRBV7-2	TGTGCCAGCAGCCGCCGGGACAAGTACTATGGCTACACCTTC	CASSRRDKYYGYTF
TRBJ2-2	-	-	TRBV11-2	TGTGCCAGCAGCTTAGCGGCGGGGAGAATCAGCGGGGAGCTGTTTTTT	CASSLAAGRISGELFF
TRBJ2-1	-	TRBD2	TRBV20-1	TGCAGTGCTAGTACCGGGAGGGCCGGTGAGCAGTTCTTC	CSASTGRAGEQFF
TRBJ2-1	once	TRBD1	TRBV6-5	TGTGCCAGCAGAGACAGGGTACCCTACAATGAGCAGTTCTTC	CASRDRVPYNEQFF
TRBJ1-5	-	-	TRBV19	TGTGCCAGTAGTTTCCAGGGGCCGGGTAGCAATCAGCCCCAGCATTTT	CASSFQGPGSNQPQHF
TRBJ2-5	-	TRBD2	TRBV7-2	TGTGCCAGCAGCTTAGAGCAACTAGCGGGGGGTGCAGTGGGGACCCAGTACTTC	CASSLEQLAGGAVGTQYF
TRBJ2-7	-	-	TRBV7-9	TGTGCCAGCAGCCCGTACTACGAGCAGTACTTC	CASSPYYEQYF
TRBJ2-1	-	TRBD1	TRBV2	TGTGCCAGCAGGGACAGGGCCTATTACAATGAGCAGTTCTTC	CASRDRAYYNEQFF
TRBJ2-3	-	TRBD1	TRBV27	TGTGCCAGCAGGCGGGACAGGGGGCATGACGCGCAGTATTTT	CASRRDRGHDAQYF
TRBJ2-1	-	-	TRBV5-4	TGTGCCAGCAGCTTGGAGGCAGCCAGGGCGGCTGAGCAGTTCTTC	CASSLEAARAAEQFF
TRBJ2-7	once	-	TRBV4-3	TGCGCCAGCAGCCAAATACAGGGAGCAAACGAGCAGTACTTC	CASSQIQGANEQYF
TRBJ2-5	few	TRBD1	TRBV5-4	TGTGCCAGCAGCTTGAAATTAGGGGGCCGTCCTGCTACAGAGACCCAGTACTTC	CASSLKLGGRPATETQYF
TRBJ1-4	-	TRBD1	TRBV4-3	TGCGCCAGCAGCCGGAGCGACAGGGAAGGAGAAAAACTGTTTTTT	CASSRSDREGEKLFF
TRBJ1-1	-	TRBD1	TRBV15	TGTGCCACCAGCACCTACAGGGGTGTGAACACTGAAGCTTTCTTT	CATSTYRGVNTEAFF
TRBJ1-6	-	-	TRBV7-2	TGTGCCAGCAGCCCCACTGGAGGGTCTTCACCCCTCCACTTT	CASSPTGGSSPLHF
TRBJ1-5	-	-	TRBV7-9	TGTGCCAGCAGCTTAGTCGGCAGGGGAGTGCAGCCCCAGCATTTT	CASSLVGRGVQPQHF
TRBJ1-4	-	-	TRBV5-1	TGCGCCAGCAGCCCGGGAGGGCTCGGAGTAACTAATGAAAAACTGTTTTTT	CASSPGGLGVTNEKLFF